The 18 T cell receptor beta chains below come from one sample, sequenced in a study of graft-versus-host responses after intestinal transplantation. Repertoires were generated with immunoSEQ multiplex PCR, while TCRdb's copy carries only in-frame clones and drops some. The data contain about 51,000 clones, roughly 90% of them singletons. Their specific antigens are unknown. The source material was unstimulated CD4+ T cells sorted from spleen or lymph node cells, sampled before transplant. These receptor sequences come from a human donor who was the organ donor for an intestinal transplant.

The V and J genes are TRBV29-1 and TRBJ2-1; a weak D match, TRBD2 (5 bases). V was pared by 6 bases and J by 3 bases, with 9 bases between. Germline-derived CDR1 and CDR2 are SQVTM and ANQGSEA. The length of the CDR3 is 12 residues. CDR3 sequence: CSVVDYYNEQFF. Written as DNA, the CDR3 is TGCAGCGTCGTTGACTACTACAATGAGCAGTTCTTC.

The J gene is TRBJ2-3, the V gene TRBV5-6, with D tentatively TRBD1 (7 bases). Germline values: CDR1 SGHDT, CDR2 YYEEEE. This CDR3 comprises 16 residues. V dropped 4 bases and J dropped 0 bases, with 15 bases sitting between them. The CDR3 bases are TGTGCCAGCAGCCCTACGACAGGGACTAGCACAGATACGCAGTATTTT. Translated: CASSPTTGTSTDTQYF.

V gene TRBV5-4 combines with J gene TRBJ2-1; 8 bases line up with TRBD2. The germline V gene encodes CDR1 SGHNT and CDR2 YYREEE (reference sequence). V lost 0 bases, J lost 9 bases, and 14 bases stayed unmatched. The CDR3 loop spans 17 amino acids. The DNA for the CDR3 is TGTGCCAGCAGCTTGGAGTGGGACGGGAGGGCCGAGAGTGAGCAGTTCTTC. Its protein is CASSLEWDGRAESEQFF.

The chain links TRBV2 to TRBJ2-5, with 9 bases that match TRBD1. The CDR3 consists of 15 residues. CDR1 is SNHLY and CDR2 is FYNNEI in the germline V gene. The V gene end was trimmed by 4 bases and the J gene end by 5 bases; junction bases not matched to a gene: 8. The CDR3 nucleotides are TGTGCCAGCAGTGGAGGGACAGGGTTAGGGGAGACCCAGTACTTC. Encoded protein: CASSGGTGLGETQYF.

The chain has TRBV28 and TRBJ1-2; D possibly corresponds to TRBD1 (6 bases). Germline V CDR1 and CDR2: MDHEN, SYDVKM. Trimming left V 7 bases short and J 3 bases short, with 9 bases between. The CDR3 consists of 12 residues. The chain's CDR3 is CASTRQDYGYTF. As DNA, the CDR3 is TGTGCCAGCACCCGACAGGACTATGGCTACACCTTC.

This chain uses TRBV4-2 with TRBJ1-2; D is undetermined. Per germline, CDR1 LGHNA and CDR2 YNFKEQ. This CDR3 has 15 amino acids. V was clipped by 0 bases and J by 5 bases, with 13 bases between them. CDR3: CASSQDRYGFYGYTF. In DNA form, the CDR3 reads TGTGCCAGCAGCCAAGACCGGTATGGTTTTTATGGCTACACCTTC.

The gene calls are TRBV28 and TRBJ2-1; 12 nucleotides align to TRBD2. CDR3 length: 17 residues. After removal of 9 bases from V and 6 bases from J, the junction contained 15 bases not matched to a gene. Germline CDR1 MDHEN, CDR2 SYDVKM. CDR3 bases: TGTGCCAGAAGACCCCCGACTAGCGGGAGAAGGGGCAATGAGCAGTTCTTC. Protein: CARRPPTSGRRGNEQFF.

Written as DNA, the CDR3 is TGTGCCAGCAGTGACTCGGAGAGCGGGAGGCCATCGGGGGCCAACGTCCTGACTTTC. This gives the protein CASSDSESGRPSGANVLTF. The chain joins TRBV6-4 to TRBJ2-6; 9 bases are shared with TRBD2. CDR1 and CDR2 (germline): MRHNA, SNTAGT. Unmatched junction bases numbered 10, after V lost 0 bases and J lost 4 bases. The CDR3 contains 19 residues.

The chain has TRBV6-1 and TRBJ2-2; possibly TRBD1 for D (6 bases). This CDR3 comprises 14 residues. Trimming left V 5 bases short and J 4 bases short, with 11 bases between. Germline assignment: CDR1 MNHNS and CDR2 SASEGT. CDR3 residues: CASSSQGFTGELFF. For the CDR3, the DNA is TGTGCCAGCAGTAGCCAGGGGTTCACCGGGGAGCTGTTTTTT.

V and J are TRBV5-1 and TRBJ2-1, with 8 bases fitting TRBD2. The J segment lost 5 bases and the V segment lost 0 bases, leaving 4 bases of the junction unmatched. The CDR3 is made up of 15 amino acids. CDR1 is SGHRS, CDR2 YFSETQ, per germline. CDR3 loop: CASSLEVAGHNEQFF. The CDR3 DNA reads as TGCGCCAGCAGCTTGGAGGTAGCGGGGCACAATGAGCAGTTCTTC. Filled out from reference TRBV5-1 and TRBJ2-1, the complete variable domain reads KAGVTQTPRYLIKTRGQQVTLSCSPISGHRSVSWYQQTPGQGLQFLFEYFSETQRNKGNFPGRFSGRQFSNSRSEMNVSTLELGDSALYLCASSLEVAGHNEQFFGPGTRLTVL.

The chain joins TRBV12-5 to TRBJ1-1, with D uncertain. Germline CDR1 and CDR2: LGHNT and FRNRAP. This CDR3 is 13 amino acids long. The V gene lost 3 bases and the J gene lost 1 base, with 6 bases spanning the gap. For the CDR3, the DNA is TGTGCTAGTGGTTTAAGAGGGAACACTGAAGCTTTCTTT. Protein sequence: CASGLRGNTEAFF.

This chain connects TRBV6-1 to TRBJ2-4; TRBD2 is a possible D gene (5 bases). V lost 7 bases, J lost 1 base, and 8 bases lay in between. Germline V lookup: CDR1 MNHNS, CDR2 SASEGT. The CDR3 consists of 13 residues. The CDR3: CASTEGAKNIQYF. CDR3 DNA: TGTGCCAGCACCGAGGGCGCCAAAAACATTCAGTACTTC.

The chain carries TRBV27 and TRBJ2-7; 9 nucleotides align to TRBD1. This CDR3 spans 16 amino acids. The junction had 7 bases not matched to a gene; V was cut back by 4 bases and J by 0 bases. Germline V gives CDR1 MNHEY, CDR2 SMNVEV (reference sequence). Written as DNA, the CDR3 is TGTGCCAGCAGTTGGAACGGACAGGGGACCTCCTACGAGCAGTACTTC. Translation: CASSWNGQGTSYEQYF.

The CDR3 region is CASSAGQRTHALHF. CDR3 nucleotides: TGTGCCAGCAGTGCCGGGCAGCGGACGCACGCCCTCCACTTT. The chain joins TRBV27 to TRBJ1-6; D remains ambiguous. The CDR3 totals 14 residues. Trimming stripped 5 bases from V and 14 bases from J, with 19 bases between. Germline V gene data show CDR1 as MNHEY and CDR2 as SMNVEV (reference sequence).

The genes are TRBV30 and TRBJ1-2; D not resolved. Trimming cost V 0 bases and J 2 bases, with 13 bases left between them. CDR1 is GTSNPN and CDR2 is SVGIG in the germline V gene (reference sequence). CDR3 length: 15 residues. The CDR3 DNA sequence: TGTGCCTGGAGTGTCGAGGTCAGAGCGAACTATGGCTACACCTTC. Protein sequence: CAWSVEVRANYGYTF.

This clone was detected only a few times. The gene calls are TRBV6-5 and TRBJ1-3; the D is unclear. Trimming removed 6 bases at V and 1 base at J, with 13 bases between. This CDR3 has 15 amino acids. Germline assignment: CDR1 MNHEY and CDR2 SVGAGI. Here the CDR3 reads CASRRDISSGNTIYF. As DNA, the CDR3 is TGTGCCAGCAGGCGCGACATCTCGTCTGGAAACACCATATATTTT.

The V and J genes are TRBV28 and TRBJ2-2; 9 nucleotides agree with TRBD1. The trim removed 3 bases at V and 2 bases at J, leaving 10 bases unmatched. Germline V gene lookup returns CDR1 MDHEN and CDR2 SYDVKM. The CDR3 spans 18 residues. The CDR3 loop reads CASSFPRDRAKNTGELFF. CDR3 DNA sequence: TGTGCCAGCAGTTTTCCCCGGGACAGGGCGAAAAACACCGGGGAGCTGTTTTTT.

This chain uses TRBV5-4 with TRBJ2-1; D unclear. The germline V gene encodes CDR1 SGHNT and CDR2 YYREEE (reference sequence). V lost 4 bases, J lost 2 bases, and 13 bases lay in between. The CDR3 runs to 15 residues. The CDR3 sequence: CASSTYRSAYNEQFF. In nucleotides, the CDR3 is TGTGCCAGCAGCACCTACCGTTCCGCCTACAATGAGCAGTTCTTC.